This note documents a single TCR beta chain sequence. Its antigen is unknown. Mismatch with germline at one junction end may stem from a read error. The germline gives CDR1 SEHNR, CDR2 FQNEAQ (reference sequence). This CDR3 region has 16 residues. This sample is part of a study of cytomegalovirus exposure and HLA in healthy donors. Findings and limits, study-wide: Sequencing depth roughly uniform across donors was assumed in presence/absence analyses. Sequencing likely generated an artifact that appeared as a cluster of highly shared sequence variants.

With 60 Vbeta and 13 Jbeta primers, the PCR was carried out. Sequencing used immunoSEQ multiplex PCR; TCRdb keeps in-frame clones, though not all of them. This table has 250,000 to 350,000 clones, roughly 85% appearing once. The origin of this receptor is a man aged 35-49 years in good health and CMV-seropositive. This sequence joins TRBV7-9 and TRBJ2-3, with 16 bases lining up with TRBD2. The sequenced sample was PBMCs. The CDR3 bases are TGTTCCAGCAGCTTGGGACTAGCGGGAGGGTCAGATACGCAGTATTTT. This encodes CSSSLGLAGGSDTQYF.